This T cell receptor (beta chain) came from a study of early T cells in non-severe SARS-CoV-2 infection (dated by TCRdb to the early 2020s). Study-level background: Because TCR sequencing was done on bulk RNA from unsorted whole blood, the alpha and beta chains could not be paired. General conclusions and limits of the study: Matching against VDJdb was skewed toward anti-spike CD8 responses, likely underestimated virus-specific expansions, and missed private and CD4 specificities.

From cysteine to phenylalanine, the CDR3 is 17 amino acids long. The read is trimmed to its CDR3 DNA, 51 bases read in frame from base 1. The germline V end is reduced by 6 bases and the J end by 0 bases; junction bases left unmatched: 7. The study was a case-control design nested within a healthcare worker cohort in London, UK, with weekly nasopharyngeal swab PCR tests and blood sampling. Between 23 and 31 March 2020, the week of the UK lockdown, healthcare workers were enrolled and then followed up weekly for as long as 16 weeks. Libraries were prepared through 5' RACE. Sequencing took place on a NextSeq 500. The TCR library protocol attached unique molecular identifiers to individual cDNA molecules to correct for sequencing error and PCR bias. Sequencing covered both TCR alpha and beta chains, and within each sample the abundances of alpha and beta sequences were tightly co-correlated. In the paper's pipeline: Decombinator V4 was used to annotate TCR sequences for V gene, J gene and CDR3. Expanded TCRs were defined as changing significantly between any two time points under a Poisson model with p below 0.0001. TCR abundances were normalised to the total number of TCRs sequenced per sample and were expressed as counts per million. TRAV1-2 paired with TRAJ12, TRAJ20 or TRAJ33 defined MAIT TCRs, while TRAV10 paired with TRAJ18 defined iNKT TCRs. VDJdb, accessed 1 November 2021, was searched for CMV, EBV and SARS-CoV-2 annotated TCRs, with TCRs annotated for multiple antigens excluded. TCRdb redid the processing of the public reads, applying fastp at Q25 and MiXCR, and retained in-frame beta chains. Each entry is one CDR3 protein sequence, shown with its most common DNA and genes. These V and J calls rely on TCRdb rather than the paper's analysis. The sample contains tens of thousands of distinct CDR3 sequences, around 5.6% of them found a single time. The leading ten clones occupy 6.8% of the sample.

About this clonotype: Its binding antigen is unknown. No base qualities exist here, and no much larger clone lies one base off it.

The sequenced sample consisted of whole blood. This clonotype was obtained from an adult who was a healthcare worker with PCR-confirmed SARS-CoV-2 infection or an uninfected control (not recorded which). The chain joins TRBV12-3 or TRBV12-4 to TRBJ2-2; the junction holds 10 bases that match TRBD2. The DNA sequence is TGTGCCAGCAGCCCACTAGCGGGAAATACGAACACCGGGGAGCTGTTTTTT. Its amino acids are CASSPLAGNTNTGELFF.